A selection of T cell receptor beta chains follows, all from one sample in a study of shared clonotypes between healthy human individuals. Method: immunoSEQ multiplex PCR; TCRdb's copy keeps in-frame clones and lacks some. The table records about 960,000 clones, around three quarters of them present only once. The sample taken for sequencing was memory CD4+ T cells sorted from blood. These receptors were obtained from a man between 18 and 29 years old in good health. Each CDR3 is given with its conserved first and last residue. A D gene is named only where the DNA matches it firmly. Rows may omit the clone size; those that give it use once, few, many or a size class.

d_gene,v_gene,abundance,j_gene,CDR3nt,CDR3aa
TRBD1,TRBV6-5,-,TRBJ2-1,TGTGCCAGCAGCCAAGGGGGCGGCGTCTACAATGAGCAGTTCTTC,CASSQGGGVYNEQFF
-,TRBV1,-,TRBJ2-7,TGCACCAGCAGCCAGGGACTAGCGGCCTACGAGCAGTACTTC,CTSSQGLAAYEQYF
TRBD2,TRBV4-2,-,TRBJ2-4,TGTGCCAGCAGCCAAGACCCAGCGGGAGGGCCAAGAAACATTCAGTACTTC,CASSQDPAGGPRNIQYF
-,TRBV13,-,TRBJ2-2,TGTGCCAGCAGCTTACTGGCCGGGGAGCTGTTTTTT,CASSLLAGELFF
-,TRBV28,-,TRBJ1-5,TGTGCCAGCAGACCAGGGTGGACTACCCCTAGCAATCAGCCCCAGCATTTT,CASRPGWTTPSNQPQHF
TRBD1,TRBV5-4,-,TRBJ2-7,TGTGCCAGCAGCAGGGGGCACCCCTCCTACGAGCAGTACTTC,CASSRGHPSYEQYF
TRBD1,TRBV9,-,TRBJ2-7,TGTGCCAGCAGCGCACACGACAGGGGCCCCGAGCAGTACTTC,CASSAHDRGPEQYF
-,TRBV18,few,TRBJ1-1,TGTGCCAGCTCACCACGGGGCGGCAGGGGGAACACTGAAGCTTTCTTT,CASSPRGGRGNTEAFF
TRBD1,TRBV6-5,once,TRBJ1-2,TGTGCCAGCAGGCCGGGACAGGTTTATCTCTACACCTTC,CASRPGQVYLYTF
TRBD2,TRBV7-9,once,TRBJ2-7,TGTGCCAGCAGCTTAGGGGGGTCCGGACTAGCGGGAGTTGCCTACGAGCAGTACTTC,CASSLGGSGLAGVAYEQYF